The sequence of this TCR beta chain was determined in a study of OX40 agonist ivuxolimab in advanced cancers. Study context: Subjects had a mean age of approximately 60 years, with a range of roughly 23 to 80; more than 70% were male. Whole-study findings and limits: Blood T cells, both CD4+ and CD8+, expanded clonally by week 6 at 0.1 to 3.0 mg/kg. Expanded peripheral T cell antigen specificity was not determined. On average, CD8+ T cells had more expanded clones than CD4+.

Trimming pared 4 bases from V and 0 bases from J, leaving 10 bases between. The CDR3 has 15 amino acids. CDR1 and CDR2 (germline): MNHEY, SVGAGI. This table comes from immunoSEQ multiplex PCR, and its TCRdb copy is limited to in-frame clones, with some not included. Among tens of thousands of clones listed, roughly 90% were seen once. As for this clone: What it recognizes is unknown.

Specimen: CD4+ or CD8+ T cells sorted from blood, collected in a trial of the OX40 agonist ivuxolimab. The sequence came from an adult with an advanced solid tumor such as melanoma, head and neck, liver or kidney cancer. V is TRBV6-5 and J is TRBJ1-5; D remains ambiguous. CDR3 nucleotides: TGTGCCAGCAGTTCGGAACGGTATAGCAATCAGCCCCAGCATTTT. Translating it yields CASSSERYSNQPQHF.